A single sample gave rise to the 27 T cell receptor beta chains below, sequenced in a study of graft-versus-host responses after intestinal transplantation. Measured with immunoSEQ multiplex PCR; TCRdb has only the in-frame clones, and not every one. The sample carries 6,500 to 9,500 clones, just under 95% recorded once. The sequencing here drew on PBMCs, taken approximately 30 days after intestinal transplant. These receptors were collected from a human patient who received an intestinal transplant, so some T cells may come from the graft donor.

The V call is TRBV11-1, the J call TRBJ2-7, with D unclear. Deletions cut 1 base from V and 0 bases from J, with 10 bases between. This CDR3 has 15 residues. Germline V CDR1 and CDR2: SGHAT, FQDESV (reference sequence). The CDR3 region is CASSLVTDLSYEQYF. The CDR3 nucleotides read TGTGCCAGCAGCTTAGTCACAGACCTCTCCTACGAGCAGTACTTC.

V usage is TRBV13 and J usage is TRBJ1-2, with 8 bases that match TRBD1. CDR1 is PRHDT, CDR2 FYEKMQ, per germline (reference sequence). The V and J ends lost 4 bases and 8 bases, in that order; junction bases with no gene match: 9. The CDR3 sequence is 14 residues long. The CDR3 loop reads CASSSITGGEGYTF. For the CDR3, the DNA is TGTGCCAGCAGCTCGATTACAGGGGGGGAGGGCTACACCTTC.

This rearrangement joins TRBV5-1 to TRBJ2-1; 7 bases line up with TRBD1. There are 15 residues in the CDR3. CDR1 SGHRS and CDR2 YFSETQ come from the germline V gene. V shed 4 bases, J shed 5 bases, and the junction held 9 bases outside the gene matches. This chain's CDR3 is CASSPPGQPNNEQFF. The CDR3 DNA is TGCGCCAGCAGCCCCCCGGGACAGCCAAACAATGAGCAGTTCTTC.

This clone was found once. This chain's CDR3 is CASSIVTGYGYTF. The DNA for the CDR3 is TGTGCCAGTAGTATCGTGACAGGGTATGGCTACACCTTC. V gene TRBV19 combines with J gene TRBJ1-2; 7 nucleotides align to TRBD1. The CDR3 extends over 13 amino acids. Germline CDR1 reads LNHDA; CDR2 reads SQIVND (reference sequence). Trimming at V came to 3 bases and at J to 5 bases, leaving 3 bases not matched to a gene.

The chain links TRBV9 to TRBJ1-1, with a tentative D call TRBD1 (6 bases). Germline values: CDR1 SGDLS, CDR2 YYNGEE. The CDR3 runs to 16 residues. V was clipped by 0 bases and J by 0 bases, with 12 bases between them. The CDR3, as DNA: TGTGCCAGCAGCGTAGGGGGGCAATTGATGAACACTGAAGCTTTCTTT. Translating it yields CASSVGGQLMNTEAFF.

This chain links TRBV5-1 with TRBJ1-1, with TRBD1 matching 9 bases. V lost 4 bases and J lost 4; bases outside the gene matches: 11. Germline assignment: CDR1 SGHRS and CDR2 YFSETQ. The CDR3 extends over 16 amino acids. The CDR3 DNA follows: TGCGCCAGCAGCCAGAGTCCGGGACAGGGAAGCACTGAAGCTTTCTTT. Encoded protein: CASSQSPGQGSTEAFF.

The chain recombines TRBV11-3 with TRBJ1-2, with a tentative D call TRBD1 (6 bases). Germline V gene data show CDR1 as SGHNT and CDR2 as YENEEA. The CDR3 has 14 amino acids. V was cut by 2 bases and J by 5 bases, with 12 bases left in between. Here the CDR3 reads CASSLFSGDYGYTF. The DNA for the CDR3 is TGTGCCAGCAGCTTATTTTCAGGGGATTATGGCTACACCTTC.

This clone is a singleton in its sample. This chain connects TRBV28 to TRBJ2-7, with D tentatively TRBD2 (6 bases). CDR3 size: 17 residues. Looked up from germline, CDR1 is MDHEN and CDR2 is SYDVKM. The germline V and J ends were trimmed by 3 bases and 7 bases, with 25 bases remaining between them. DNA of the CDR3: TGTGCCAGCAGTTTCCCCCACAGCGCTTATGGACTACTGGAGCAGTACTTC. This codes for CASSFPHSAYGLLEQYF.

The genes are TRBV21-1 and TRBJ1-5. TRBV21-1 is a pseudogene segment. The CDR3 is 12 amino acids. The CDR3 nucleotides read TGTGCCAGCAGCCAGACCTATCAGCCCCAGCATTTT. Its translation is CASSQTYQPQHF.

V and J are TRBV27 and TRBJ2-1, with 11 bases lining up with TRBD2. The CDR3 has 15 residues. V shed 4 bases and J 3 bases; nucleotides not matched to a gene: 2. Germline assignment: CDR1 MNHEY and CDR2 SMNVEV (reference sequence). For the CDR3, the DNA is TGTGCCAGCAGTTGGGGGACTAGCGGCTACAATGAGCAGTTCTTC. Translating it yields CASSWGTSGYNEQFF.

The rearrangement uses TRBV7-9 and TRBJ1-5; D is uncertain. In germline, CDR1 is SEHNR, CDR2 FQNEAQ (reference sequence). The CDR3 length is 14 residues. The V end lost 8 bases, the J end lost 2 bases, and 13 bases lay between the germline ends. CDR3: CASGEGTRNQPQHF. The CDR3 bases are TGTGCCAGCGGCGAGGGCACCCGCAATCAGCCCCAGCATTTT.

The chain carries TRBV12-5 and TRBJ1-2; the D is unclear. CDR1 and CDR2 (germline): LGHNT, FRNRAP. The CDR3 totals 13 residues. V was trimmed by 6 bases and J by 1 base, leaving 9 bases between them. CDR3 amino acids: CASGTQVNYGYTF. In DNA form, the CDR3 reads TGTGCTAGTGGCACCCAGGTTAACTATGGCTACACCTTC.

The chain joins TRBV19 to TRBJ1-5; the match to TRBD1 covers 8 bases. There are 14 residues in the CDR3. J gave up 4 bases and V 5 bases, and 4 bases lay outside the gene matches. CDR1 LNHDA and CDR2 SQIVND come from the germline V gene (reference sequence). The CDR3 bases are TGTGCCAGTAGTCAGGGGGCGGCGAATCAGCCCCAGCATTTT. The encoded protein is CASSQGAANQPQHF.

The rearrangement joins TRBV2 to TRBJ2-7, with 10 bases lining up with TRBD2. Trimming at V came to 2 bases and at J to 1 base, leaving 8 bases not matched to a gene. The germline gives CDR1 SNHLY, CDR2 FYNNEI. The CDR3 loop spans 17 amino acids. CDR3 loop: CASSELAGASPSYEQYF. The CDR3 DNA is TGTGCCAGCAGTGAACTAGCGGGGGCCTCCCCTTCCTACGAGCAGTACTTC.

This chain connects TRBV5-1 to TRBJ2-7; D perhaps matches TRBD2 (6 bases). V was clipped by 4 bases and J by 0 bases, with 17 bases between them. Per germline, CDR1 SGHRS and CDR2 YFSETQ. The CDR3 extends over 16 amino acids. CDR3 sequence: CASSVGGGLSSYEQYF. For the CDR3, the DNA is TGCGCCAGCAGCGTGGGGGGAGGACTTTCCTCCTACGAGCAGTACTTC.

The V call is TRBV6-5, the J call TRBJ2-1; D may be TRBD2 (5 bases). Trimming took off 0 bases at V and 0 bases at J, with 6 bases between the two ends. There are 15 residues in the CDR3. Germline V gene data show CDR1 as MNHEY and CDR2 as SVGAGI. The DNA of the CDR3 is TGTGCCAGCAGTTACTCTGCGGGCTCCTACAATGAGCAGTTCTTC. Translation: CASSYSAGSYNEQFF.

The rearrangement uses TRBV4-1 and TRBJ2-1, with no clear D. CDR3 length: 16 amino acids. The ends were cut back, 0 bases at V and 0 bases at J, with 9 bases in the middle. Looked up from germline, CDR1 is MGHRA and CDR2 is YSYEKL. CDR3 sequence reads: CASSQEAPGSYNEQFF. CDR3 nucleotides: TGCGCCAGCAGCCAAGAGGCTCCGGGCTCCTACAATGAGCAGTTCTTC.

This chain connects TRBV21-1 to TRBJ2-5; the D call of TRBD2 is as the table states it, not checked on the DNA. TRBV21-1 is a pseudogene. The CDR3 is 15 residues long. The CDR3 DNA reads as TGTGCCAGCAGCAAAGCAGCGGGGGGGCAAGAGACCCAGTACTTC. It yields the protein CASSKAAGGQETQYF.

The V and J genes are TRBV5-1 and TRBJ1-2; no firm D call. Per germline, CDR1 SGHRS and CDR2 YFSETQ. The CDR3 contains 12 residues. V lost 0 bases, J lost 8 bases, and 8 bases lay in between. The CDR3 is CASSLDLTGYTF. CDR3 DNA: TGCGCCAGCAGCTTGGATTTAACGGGCTACACCTTC.

The rearrangement uses TRBV4-1 and TRBJ1-4; weak D call: TRBD1 (5 bases). CDR1 and CDR2 from the germline V gene are MGHRA and YSYEKL. The CDR3 length is 16 residues. V was clipped by 1 base and J by 0 bases, with 9 bases between them. The CDR3 DNA reads TGCGCCAGCAGCCAAGTTAGCAGGGCAACTAATGAAAAACTGTTTTTT. Amino acids: CASSQVSRATNEKLFF.

This clone was counted a single time. The chain links TRBV5-1 to TRBJ2-1; D unclear. V lost 8 bases and J lost 0, with 15 bases in between. Germline loops: CDR1 SGHRS, CDR2 YFSETQ. The CDR3 runs 15 residues. This CDR3 is CASGMSRFSYNEQFF. The CDR3 DNA sequence: TGCGCCAGTGGGATGAGTCGGTTCTCCTACAATGAGCAGTTCTTC.

The rearrangement links TRBV19 to TRBJ2-5; perhaps D is TRBD1 or TRBD2 (6 bases each). V lost 5 bases, J lost 4 bases, and 11 bases lay in between. The CDR3 length is 13 residues. The germline CDR1 and CDR2 sequences are LNHDA and SQIVND (reference sequence). This chain's CDR3 is CASSPRGGETQYF. The CDR3 DNA reads as TGTGCCAGTAGTCCCAGGGGAGGAGAGACCCAGTACTTC.

This chain links TRBV12-5 with TRBJ2-1; D is ambiguous. This CDR3 spans 13 amino acids. Germline-derived CDR1 and CDR2 are LGHNT and FRNRAP. Trimming took off 11 bases at V and 4 bases at J, with 15 bases between the two ends. The CDR3 DNA is TGTGCTGTATGGGAATCACAGTACAATGAGCAGTTCTTC. Translation: CAVWESQYNEQFF.

V is TRBV4-1 and J is TRBJ2-2; D is unresolved. The CDR3 totals 13 residues. CDR1 is MGHRA and CDR2 is YSYEKL in the germline V gene. V lost 1 base, J lost 3 bases, and 3 bases lay in between. Here the CDR3 DNA reads TGCGCCAGCAGCCAAGCAGACACCGGGGAGCTGTTTTTT. Its translation: CASSQADTGELFF.

In its sample, this clone was seen once. This chain joins TRBV5-4 and TRBJ2-1; D call uncertain. Looked up from germline, CDR1 is SGHNT and CDR2 is YYREEE (reference sequence). V dropped 0 bases and J dropped 5 bases, with 9 bases sitting between them. The CDR3 loop spans 14 amino acids. Written as DNA, the CDR3 is TGTGCCAGCAGCTTGGTTGGCGCGGACAATGAGCAGTTCTTC. Translating it yields CASSLVGADNEQFF. Full variable domain (outside the CDR3, taken from reference TRBV5-4 and TRBJ2-1): ETGVTQSPTHLIKTRGQQVTLRCSSQSGHNTVSWYQQALGQGPQFIFQYYREEENGRGNFPPRFSGLQFPNYSSELNVNALELDDSALYLCASSLVGADNEQFFGPGTRLTVL.

V usage is TRBV7-2 and J usage is TRBJ2-1, with TRBD2 identical over 8 bases. The CDR3 totals 17 residues. The V gene's germline CDR1 is SGHTA and CDR2 FQGNSA. Germline trimming cut 7 bases from V and 7 bases from J; bases unmatched to any gene: 18. The CDR3 reads CASTTKGPGGRKNEQFF. As DNA, the CDR3 is TGTGCCAGCACCACGAAGGGCCCGGGGGGGCGGAAGAATGAGCAGTTCTTC.

This clone was counted once. The CDR3 region has the DNA TGTGCCAGCAGCCCGCTCGGACAGGGCTCGAGGGAGCAGTACTTC. Its translation is CASSPLGQGSREQYF. The chain has TRBV11-3 and TRBJ2-7; 8 bases agree with TRBD1. This CDR3 has 15 residues. CDR1 SGHNT and CDR2 YENEEA come from the germline V gene. V trimming: 5 bases; J trimming: 7 bases; junction bases outside the gene matches: 13. The variable domain in full, with the rest retrieved from reference TRBV11-3 and TRBJ2-7, is EAGVVQSPRYKIIEKKQPVAFWCNPISGHNTLYWYLQNLGQGPELLIRYENEEAVDDSQLPKDRFSAERLKGVDSTLKIQPAELGDSAVYLCASSPLGQGSREQYFGPGTRLTVT.